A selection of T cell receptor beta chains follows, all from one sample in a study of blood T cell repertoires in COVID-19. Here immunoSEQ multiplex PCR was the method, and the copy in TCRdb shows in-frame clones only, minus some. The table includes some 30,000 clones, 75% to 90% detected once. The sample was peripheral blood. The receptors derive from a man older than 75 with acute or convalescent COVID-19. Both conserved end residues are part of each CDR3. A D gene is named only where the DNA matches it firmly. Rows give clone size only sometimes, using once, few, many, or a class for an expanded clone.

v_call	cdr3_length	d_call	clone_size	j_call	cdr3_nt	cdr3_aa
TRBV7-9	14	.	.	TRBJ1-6	TGTGCCAGCAGCTTGGGGGAGGGGGATTCACCCCTCCACTTT	CASSLGEGDSPLHF
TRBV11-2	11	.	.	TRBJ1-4	TGTGCCAGCAGCTTAGGCGGGCGCCCGTTTTTT	CASSLGGRPFF
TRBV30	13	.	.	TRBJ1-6	TGTGCCTGGAGTGTACCCCTGAAGGAGGCCCTCCACTTT	CAWSVPLKEALHF
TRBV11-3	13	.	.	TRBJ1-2	TGTGCCAGCAGCTTAGATCCAGGGTACGGCTACACCTTC	CASSLDPGYGYTF
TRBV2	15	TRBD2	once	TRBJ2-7	TGTGCCAGCAGTCCCCTAGCGGGAGATGACTACGAGCAGTACTTC	CASSPLAGDDYEQYF
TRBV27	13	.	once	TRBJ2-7	TGTGCCAGCCTCAAGCAGGGTTCCTACGAGCAGTACTTC	CASLKQGSYEQYF
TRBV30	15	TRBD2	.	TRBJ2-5	TGTGCCTGGAGTGTACAGGTAGCGGGAGGTGGCTCCCAGTACTTC	CAWSVQVAGGGSQYF
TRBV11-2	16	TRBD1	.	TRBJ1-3	TGTGCCAGCAGCTCCTACCAGACAGGGTTGGGAAACACCATATATTTT	CASSSYQTGLGNTIYF
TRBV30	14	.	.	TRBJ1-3	TGTGCCTTACAGGTTTTCCTCTCTGGAAACACCATATATTTT	CALQVFLSGNTIYF
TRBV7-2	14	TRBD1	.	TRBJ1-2	TGTGCCAGCAGCTCAACAACCGGGACAGGTGGCTACACCTTC	CASSSTTGTGGYTF
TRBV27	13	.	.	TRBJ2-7	TGTGCCAGCAGCCCTCAAGTCGGTTACGAGCAGTACTTC	CASSPQVGYEQYF
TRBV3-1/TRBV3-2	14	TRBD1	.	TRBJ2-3	TGTGCCAGCAGCACTGACAGGGAGCCCTCGACGCAGTATTTT	CASSTDREPSTQYF
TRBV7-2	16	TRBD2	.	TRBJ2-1	TGTGCCAGCAGCCTACTAGCGGGGGGCCTGTACAATGAGCAGTTCTTC	CASSLLAGGLYNEQFF
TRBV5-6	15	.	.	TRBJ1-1	TGTGCCAGCAGCTTGTTCCAGGGGCCGTCCCAGGGAGCTTTCTTT	CASSLFQGPSQGAFF
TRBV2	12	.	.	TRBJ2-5	TGTGCCAGCAGGGGGGACTCAGAGACCCAGTACTTC	CASRGDSETQYF
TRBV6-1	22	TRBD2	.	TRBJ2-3	TGTGCCAGCAGTGAAACTCTCTTTTCGGGGGCGACTAGCGGGCCTAGCACAGATACGCAGTATTTT	CASSETLFSGATSGPSTDTQYF
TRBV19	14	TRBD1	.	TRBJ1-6	TGTGCCAGTAGACCGGACAGGGAAAATTCACCCCTCCACTTT	CASRPDRENSPLHF
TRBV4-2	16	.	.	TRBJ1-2	TGTGCCAGCAGCCAAGAGCCCAGTGGAGCTAACTATGGCTACACCTTC	CASSQEPSGANYGYTF
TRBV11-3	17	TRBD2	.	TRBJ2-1	TGTGCCAGCAGCTTACCCCTAGCGGGAGGGGGCATCGATGAGCAGTTCTTC	CASSLPLAGGGIDEQFF
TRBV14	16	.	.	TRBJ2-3	TGTGCCAGCAGCCAACCCCTCGACAGCGGGCTAGTGACGCAGTATTTT	CASSQPLDSGLVTQYF
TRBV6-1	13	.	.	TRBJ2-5	TGTGCCAGCAGTGAAGTAACAGGCGAGACCCAGTACTTC	CASSEVTGETQYF
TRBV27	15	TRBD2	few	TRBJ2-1	TGTGCCAGCAGTGCGACTAGCGGGAGGGCCAATGAGCAGTTCTTC	CASSATSGRANEQFF
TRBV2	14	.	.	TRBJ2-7	TGTGCCAGCAGAGTCGTGGGGGGCTCCTACGAGCAGTACTTC	CASRVVGGSYEQYF
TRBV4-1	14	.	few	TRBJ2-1	TGCGCCAGCAGCCGAGGCGGTCGAGCGCAGAAGCAGTTCTTC	CASSRGGRAQKQFF
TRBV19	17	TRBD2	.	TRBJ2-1	TGTGCCAGTAGGAACCTAGCGGTCCCAAAGATCCACAATGAGCAGTTCTTC	CASRNLAVPKIHNEQFF
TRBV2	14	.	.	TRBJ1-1	TGTGCCAGCAGCCGCGACAGATCGGGGGCTGAAGCTTTCTTT	CASSRDRSGAEAFF
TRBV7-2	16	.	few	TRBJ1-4	TGTGCCAGCAGTCTCAGGGAAGGGGCAACTAATGAAAAACTGTTTTTT	CASSLREGATNEKLFF
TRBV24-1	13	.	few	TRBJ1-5	TGTGCCACCAGTGACAGGGCAAATCAGCCCCAGCATTTT	CATSDRANQPQHF
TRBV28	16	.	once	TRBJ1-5	TGTGCCAGCAGCCTATGGGGCGGGGGCGTAGGTCAGCCCCAGCATTTT	CASSLWGGGVGQPQHF
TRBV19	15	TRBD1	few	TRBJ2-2	TGTGCCAGTAGCCCCGACAGGGCGAACACCGGGGAGCTGTTTTTT	CASSPDRANTGELFF
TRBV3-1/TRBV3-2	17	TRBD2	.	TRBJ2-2	TGTGCCAGCAGCCAAGGCGGAGCGGGAGTGGGGACCGGGGAGCTGTTTTTT	CASSQGGAGVGTGELFF
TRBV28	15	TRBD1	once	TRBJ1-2	TGTGCCAGCAGTTCTCGACAGGGGGCGCTTTACGGCTACACCTTC	CASSSRQGALYGYTF
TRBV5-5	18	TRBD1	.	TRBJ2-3	TGTGCCAGCAGCTTGGAGAGCGTTTTGGGACAGGAGCGGGATACGCAGTATTTT	CASSLESVLGQERDTQYF
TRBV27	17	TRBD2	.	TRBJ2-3	TGTGCCAGCAGTTTATCTGGGGGACTAGCGGGAAGAAGGGCGCAGTATTTT	CASSLSGGLAGRRAQYF
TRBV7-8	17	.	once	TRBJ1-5	TGTGCCAGCAGCCCAAGGAGAGGGGGTCATAGCAATCAGCCCCAGCATTTT	CASSPRRGGHSNQPQHF